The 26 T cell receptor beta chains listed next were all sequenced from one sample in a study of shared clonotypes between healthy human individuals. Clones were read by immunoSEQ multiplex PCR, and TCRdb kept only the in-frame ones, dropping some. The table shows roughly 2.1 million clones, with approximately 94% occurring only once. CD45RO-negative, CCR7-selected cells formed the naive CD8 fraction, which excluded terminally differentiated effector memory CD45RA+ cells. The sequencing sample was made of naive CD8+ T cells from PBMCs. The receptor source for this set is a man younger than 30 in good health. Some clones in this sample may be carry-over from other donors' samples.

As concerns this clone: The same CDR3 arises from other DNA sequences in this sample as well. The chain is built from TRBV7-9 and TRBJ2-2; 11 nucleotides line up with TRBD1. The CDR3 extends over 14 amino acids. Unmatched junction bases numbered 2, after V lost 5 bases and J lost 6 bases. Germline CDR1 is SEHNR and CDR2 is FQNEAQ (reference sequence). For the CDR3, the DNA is TGTGCCAGCAGCCTGGGACAGGGGGCCGGGGAGCTGTTTTTT. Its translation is CASSLGQGAGELFF.

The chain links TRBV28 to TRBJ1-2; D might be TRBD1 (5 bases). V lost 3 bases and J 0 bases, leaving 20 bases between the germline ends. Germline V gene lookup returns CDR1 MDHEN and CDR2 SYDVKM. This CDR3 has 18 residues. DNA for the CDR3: TGTGCCAGCAGTTTTGAGGGGATCCTCTCACTTTCTAACTATGGCTACACCTTC. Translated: CASSFEGILSLSNYGYTF.

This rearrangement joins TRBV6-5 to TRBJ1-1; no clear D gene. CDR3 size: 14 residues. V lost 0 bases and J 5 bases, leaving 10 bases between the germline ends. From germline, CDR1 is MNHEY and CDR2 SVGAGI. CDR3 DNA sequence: TGTGCCAGCAGTTACTCGATAAGGGAAACTGAAGCTTTCTTT. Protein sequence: CASSYSIRETEAFF.

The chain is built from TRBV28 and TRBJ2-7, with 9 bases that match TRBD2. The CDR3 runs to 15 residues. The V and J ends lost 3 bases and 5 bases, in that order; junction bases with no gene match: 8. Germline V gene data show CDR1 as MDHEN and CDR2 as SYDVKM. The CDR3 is CASSFLAGGGNEQYF. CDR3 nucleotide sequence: TGTGCCAGCAGTTTCCTTGCGGGAGGGGGCAACGAGCAGTACTTC.

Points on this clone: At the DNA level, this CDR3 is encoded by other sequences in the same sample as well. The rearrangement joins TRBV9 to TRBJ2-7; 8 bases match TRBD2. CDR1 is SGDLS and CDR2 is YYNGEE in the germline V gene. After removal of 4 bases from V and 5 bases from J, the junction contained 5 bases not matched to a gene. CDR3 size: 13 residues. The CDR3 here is CASSPGTSHEQYF. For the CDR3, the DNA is TGTGCCAGCAGCCCCGGGACTAGTCACGAGCAGTACTTC.

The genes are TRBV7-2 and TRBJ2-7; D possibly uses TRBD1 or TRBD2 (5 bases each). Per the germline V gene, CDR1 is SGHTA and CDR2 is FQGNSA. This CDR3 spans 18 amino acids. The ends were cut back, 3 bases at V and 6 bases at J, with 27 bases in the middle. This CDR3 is CASSFGPLVRGSGREQYF. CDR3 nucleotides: TGTGCCAGCAGCTTCGGCCCCTTGGTGAGGGGATCTGGTCGCGAGCAGTACTTC.

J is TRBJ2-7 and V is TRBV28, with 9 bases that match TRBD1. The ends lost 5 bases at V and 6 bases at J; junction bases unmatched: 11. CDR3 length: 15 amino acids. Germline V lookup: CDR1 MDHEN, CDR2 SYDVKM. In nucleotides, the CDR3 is TGTGCCAGCAGTCCGACGGGGACAGGGTTTCCCGAGCAGTACTTC. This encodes CASSPTGTGFPEQYF.

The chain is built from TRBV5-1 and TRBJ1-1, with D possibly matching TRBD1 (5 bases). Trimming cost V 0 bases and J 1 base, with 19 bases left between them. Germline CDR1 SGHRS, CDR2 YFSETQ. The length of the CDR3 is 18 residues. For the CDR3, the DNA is TGCGCCAGCAGCTTGGTAGGGGCGCAGACCGAGGGGAACACTGAAGCTTTCTTT. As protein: CASSLVGAQTEGNTEAFF.

The CDR3 region is CARGPDYEQYF. Here the CDR3 DNA reads TGTGCCAGGGGACCAGACTACGAGCAGTACTTC. V and J are TRBV19 and TRBJ2-7; perhaps D is TRBD1 or TRBD2 (5 bases each). V was pared by 9 bases and J by 3 bases, with 9 bases between. This CDR3 is 11 amino acids long. The germline V gene encodes CDR1 LNHDA and CDR2 SQIVND (reference sequence). The full variable domain, with the rest looked up from reference TRBV19 and TRBJ2-7, is DGGITQSPKYLFRKEGQNVTLSCEQNLNHDAMYWYRQDPGQGLRLIYYSQIVNDFQKGDIAEGYSVSREKKESFPLTVTSAQKNPTAFYLCARGPDYEQYFGPGTRLTVT.

In DNA form, the CDR3 reads TGTGCCAGCAGGACAGGAGTACTCACAGATACGCAGTATTTT. This sequence encodes CASRTGVLTDTQYF. This chain links TRBV27 with TRBJ2-3, with a possible D match to TRBD1 (6 bases). Germline V gene sequence: CDR1 MNHEY, CDR2 SMNVEV (reference sequence). CDR3 length equals 14 residues. Trimming removed 6 bases at V and 2 bases at J, with 12 bases between.

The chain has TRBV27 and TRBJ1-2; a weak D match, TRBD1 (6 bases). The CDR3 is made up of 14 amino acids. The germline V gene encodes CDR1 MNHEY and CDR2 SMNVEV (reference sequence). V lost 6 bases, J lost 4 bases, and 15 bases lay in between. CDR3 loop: CASRVPGEIYGYTF. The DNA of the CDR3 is TGTGCCAGCAGGGTCCCAGGGGAGATCTATGGCTACACCTTC.

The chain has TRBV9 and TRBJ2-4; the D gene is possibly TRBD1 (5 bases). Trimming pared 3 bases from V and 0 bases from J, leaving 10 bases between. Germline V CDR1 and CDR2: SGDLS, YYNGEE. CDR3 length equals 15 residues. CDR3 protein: CASSAPGSAKNIQYF. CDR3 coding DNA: TGTGCCAGCAGCGCTCCAGGGTCAGCCAAAAACATTCAGTACTTC.

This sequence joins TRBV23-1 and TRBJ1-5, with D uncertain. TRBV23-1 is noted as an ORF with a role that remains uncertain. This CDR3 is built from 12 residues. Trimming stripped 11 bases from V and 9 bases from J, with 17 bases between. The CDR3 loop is CAGSSSGRPQHF. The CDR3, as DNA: TGCGCCGGCTCCTCTAGTGGACGGCCCCAGCATTTT.

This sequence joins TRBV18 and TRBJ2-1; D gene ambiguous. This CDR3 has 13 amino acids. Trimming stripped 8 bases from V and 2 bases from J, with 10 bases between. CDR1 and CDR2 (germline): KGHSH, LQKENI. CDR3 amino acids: CASTTVPYNEQFF. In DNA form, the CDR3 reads TGTGCCAGCACCACAGTTCCCTACAATGAGCAGTTCTTC.

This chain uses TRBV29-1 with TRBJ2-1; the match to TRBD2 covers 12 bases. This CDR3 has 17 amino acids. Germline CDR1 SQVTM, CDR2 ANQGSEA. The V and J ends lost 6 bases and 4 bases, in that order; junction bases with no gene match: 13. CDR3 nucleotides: TGCAGCGTGAGGGGACTAGCGGGCGAGGATAAATACAATGAGCAGTTCTTC. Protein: CSVRGLAGEDKYNEQFF.

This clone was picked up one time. The CDR3 DNA is TGTGCCAGCTCCTGGGACTCGAGCGGGTACGAGCAGTACTTC. This translates into CASSWDSSGYEQYF. The V call is TRBV27, the J call TRBJ2-7; TRBD2 might be the D (6 bases). The length of the CDR3 is 14 residues. The V and J ends lost 8 bases and 4 bases respectively, with 18 bases between them. The V gene's germline CDR1 is MNHEY and CDR2 SMNVEV (reference sequence).

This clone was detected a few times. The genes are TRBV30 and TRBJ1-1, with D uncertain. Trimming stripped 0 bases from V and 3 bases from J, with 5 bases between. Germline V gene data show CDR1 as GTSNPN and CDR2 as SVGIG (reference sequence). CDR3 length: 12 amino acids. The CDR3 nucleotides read TGTGCCTGGAGTGTCGGTCACACTGAAGCTTTCTTT. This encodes CAWSVGHTEAFF.

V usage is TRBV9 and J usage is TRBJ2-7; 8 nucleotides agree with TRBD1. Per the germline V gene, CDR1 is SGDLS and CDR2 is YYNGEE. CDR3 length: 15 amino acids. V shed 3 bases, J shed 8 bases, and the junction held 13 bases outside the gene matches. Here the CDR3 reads CASSEGTGSSKKQYF. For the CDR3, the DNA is TGTGCCAGCAGCGAGGGGACAGGTAGCTCCAAGAAGCAGTACTTC.

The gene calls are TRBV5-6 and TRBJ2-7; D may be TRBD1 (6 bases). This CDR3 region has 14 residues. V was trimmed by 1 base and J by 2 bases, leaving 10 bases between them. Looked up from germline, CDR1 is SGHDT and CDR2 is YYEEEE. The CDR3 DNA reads TGTGCCAGCAGCTTGTGGGACATTACCTACGAGCAGTACTTC. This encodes CASSLWDITYEQYF. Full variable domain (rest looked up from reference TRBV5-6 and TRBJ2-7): DAGVTQSPTHLIKTRGQQVTLRCSPKSGHDTVSWYQQALGQGPQFIFQYYEEEERQRGNFPDRFSGHQFPNYSSELNVNALLLGDSALYLCASSLWDITYEQYFGPGTRLTVT.

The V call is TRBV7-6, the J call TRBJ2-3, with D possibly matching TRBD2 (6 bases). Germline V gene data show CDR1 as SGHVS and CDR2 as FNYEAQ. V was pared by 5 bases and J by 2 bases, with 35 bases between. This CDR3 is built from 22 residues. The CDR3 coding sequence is TGTGCCAGCAGCACCTTAACTGGGGGAGGCCACGTTGTTTCGCGACTCACAGATACGCAGTATTTT. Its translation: CASSTLTGGGHVVSRLTDTQYF. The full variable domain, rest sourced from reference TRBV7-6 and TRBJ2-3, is GAGVSQSPRYKVTKRGQDVALRCDPISGHVSLYWYRQALGQGPEFLTYFNYEAQQDKSGLPNDRFSAERPEGSISTLTIQRTEQRDSAMYRCASSTLTGGGHVVSRLTDTQYFGPGTRLTVL.

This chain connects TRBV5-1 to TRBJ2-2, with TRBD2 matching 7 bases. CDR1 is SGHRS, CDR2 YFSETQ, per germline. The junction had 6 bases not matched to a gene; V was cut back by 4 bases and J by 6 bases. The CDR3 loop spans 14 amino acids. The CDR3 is CASSVTSVPGELFF. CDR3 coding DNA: TGCGCCAGCAGCGTCACTAGCGTCCCCGGGGAGCTGTTTTTT.

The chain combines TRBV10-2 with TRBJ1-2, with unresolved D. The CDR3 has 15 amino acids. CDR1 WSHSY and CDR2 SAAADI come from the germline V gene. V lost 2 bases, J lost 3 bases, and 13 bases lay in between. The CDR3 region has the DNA TGCGCCAGCAGTGAGCTGGGCAGGCCCTACTATGGCTACACCTTC. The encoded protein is CASSELGRPYYGYTF.

CDR3 DNA sequence: TGTGCCAGCAGTCCCGAGGACAGTTTCGAGGAGACCCAGTACTTC. Translation gives CASSPEDSFEETQYF. The rearrangement uses TRBV28 and TRBJ2-5, with D perhaps TRBD1 (6 bases). The CDR3 is 15 amino acids. Trimming removed 5 bases at V and 5 bases at J, with 18 bases between. The germline V gene encodes CDR1 MDHEN and CDR2 SYDVKM.

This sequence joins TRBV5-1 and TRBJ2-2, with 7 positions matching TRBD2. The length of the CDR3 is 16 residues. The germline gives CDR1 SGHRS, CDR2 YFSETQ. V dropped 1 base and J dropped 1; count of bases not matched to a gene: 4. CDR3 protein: CASSLNAGENTGELFF. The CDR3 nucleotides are TGCGCCAGCAGCTTGAATGCGGGAGAGAACACCGGGGAGCTGTTTTTT.

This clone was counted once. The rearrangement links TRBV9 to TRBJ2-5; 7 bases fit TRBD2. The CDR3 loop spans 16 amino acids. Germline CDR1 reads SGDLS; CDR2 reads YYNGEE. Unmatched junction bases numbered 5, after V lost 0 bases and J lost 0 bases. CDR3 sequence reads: CASSVVPAGNQETQYF. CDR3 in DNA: TGTGCCAGCAGCGTAGTCCCAGCGGGAAACCAAGAGACCCAGTACTTC.

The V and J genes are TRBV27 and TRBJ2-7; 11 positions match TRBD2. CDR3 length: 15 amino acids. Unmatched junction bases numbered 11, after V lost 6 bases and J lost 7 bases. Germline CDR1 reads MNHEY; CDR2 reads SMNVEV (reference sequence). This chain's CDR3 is CASRLGTSGFWEQYF. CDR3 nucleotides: TGTGCCAGCAGGCTCGGGACTAGCGGTTTTTGGGAGCAGTACTTC.